A single TCR beta chain is shown here with its context. Its antigen is not identified. This sample is part of a study of cytomegalovirus exposure and HLA in healthy donors. Germline V lookup: CDR1 MNHNS, CDR2 SASEGT. The length of the CDR3 is 14 residues. Trimming removed 7 bases at V and 1 base at J, with 14 bases between. PCR was performed using 60 Vbeta and 13 Jbeta primers. Method: immunoSEQ multiplex PCR; TCRdb's copy keeps in-frame clones and lacks some. This table has approximately 110,000 clones, about 78% appearing once. Study-level findings and limits: It was reported in a later analysis that an Asian-associated ancestry cluster showed fewer N-insertions than the 666-donor mean. A later analysis linked a missense variant in DCLRE1C to the trimming of TCR beta V and J genes.

The sample taken for sequencing was PBMCs. The V call is TRBV6-1, the J call TRBJ2-7; D is perhaps TRBD1 (6 bases). The sequence derives from a middle-aged woman in good health and CMV-seropositive. CDR3 in DNA: TGTGCCAGCACAGAGGACAGAAATTCCTACGAGCAGTACTTC. The encoded protein is CASTEDRNSYEQYF.